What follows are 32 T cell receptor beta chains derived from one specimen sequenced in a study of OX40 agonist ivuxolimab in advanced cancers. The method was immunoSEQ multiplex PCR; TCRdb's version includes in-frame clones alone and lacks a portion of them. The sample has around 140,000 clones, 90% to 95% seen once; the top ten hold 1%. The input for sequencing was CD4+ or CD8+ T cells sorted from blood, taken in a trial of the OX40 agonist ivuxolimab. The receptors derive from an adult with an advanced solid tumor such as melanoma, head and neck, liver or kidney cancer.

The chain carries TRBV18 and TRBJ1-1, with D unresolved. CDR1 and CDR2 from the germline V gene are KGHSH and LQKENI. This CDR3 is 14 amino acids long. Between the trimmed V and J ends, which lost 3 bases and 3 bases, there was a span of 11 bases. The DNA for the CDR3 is TGTGCCAGCTCACCCCCCCTGGGCCACACTGAAGCTTTCTTT. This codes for CASSPPLGHTEAFF.

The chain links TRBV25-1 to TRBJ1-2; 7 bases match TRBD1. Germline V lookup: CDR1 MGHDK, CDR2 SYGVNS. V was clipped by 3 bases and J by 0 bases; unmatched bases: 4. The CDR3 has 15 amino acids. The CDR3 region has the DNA TGTGCCAGCAGTGACTCCGGGACAGCTAACTATGGCTACACCTTC. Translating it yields CASSDSGTANYGYTF.

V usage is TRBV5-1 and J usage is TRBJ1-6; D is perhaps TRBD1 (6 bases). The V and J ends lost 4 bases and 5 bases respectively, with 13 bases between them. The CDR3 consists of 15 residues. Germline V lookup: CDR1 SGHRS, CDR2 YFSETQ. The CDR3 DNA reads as TGCGCCAGCAGCCCTCTGGGGGGCGATAATTCACCCCTCCACTTT. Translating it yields CASSPLGGDNSPLHF. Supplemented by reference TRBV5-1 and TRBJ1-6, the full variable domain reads KAGVTQTPRYLIKTRGQQVTLSCSPISGHRSVSWYQQTPGQGLQFLFEYFSETQRNKGNFPGRFSGRQFSNSRSEMNVSTLELGDSALYLCASSPLGGDNSPLHFGNGTRLTVT.

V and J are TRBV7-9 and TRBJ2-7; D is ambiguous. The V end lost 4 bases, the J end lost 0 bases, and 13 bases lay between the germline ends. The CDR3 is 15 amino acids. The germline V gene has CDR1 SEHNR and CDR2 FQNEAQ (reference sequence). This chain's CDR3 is CASSSALGSSYEQYF. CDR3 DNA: TGTGCCAGCAGCTCCGCCCTTGGAAGCTCCTACGAGCAGTACTTC.

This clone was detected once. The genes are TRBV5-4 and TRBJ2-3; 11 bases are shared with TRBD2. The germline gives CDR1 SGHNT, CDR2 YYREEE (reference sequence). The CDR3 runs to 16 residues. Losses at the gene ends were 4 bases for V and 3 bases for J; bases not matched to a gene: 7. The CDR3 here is CASSRPTSGRTDTQYF. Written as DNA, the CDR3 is TGTGCCAGCAGCCGACCCACTAGCGGGAGAACAGATACGCAGTATTTT.

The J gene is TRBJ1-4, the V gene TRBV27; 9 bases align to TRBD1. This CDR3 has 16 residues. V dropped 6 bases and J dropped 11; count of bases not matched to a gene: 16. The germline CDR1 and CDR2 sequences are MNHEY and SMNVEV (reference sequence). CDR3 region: CASRTLLSDRGFKLFF. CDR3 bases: TGTGCCAGCAGAACCCTCCTGTCCGACAGGGGGTTTAAACTGTTTTTT.

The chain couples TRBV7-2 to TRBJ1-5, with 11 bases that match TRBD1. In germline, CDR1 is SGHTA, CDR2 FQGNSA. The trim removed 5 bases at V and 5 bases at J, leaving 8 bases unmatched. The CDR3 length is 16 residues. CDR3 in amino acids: CASSTRTGGDYQPQHF. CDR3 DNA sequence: TGTGCCAGCAGCACCCGGACAGGGGGCGATTATCAGCCCCAGCATTTT.

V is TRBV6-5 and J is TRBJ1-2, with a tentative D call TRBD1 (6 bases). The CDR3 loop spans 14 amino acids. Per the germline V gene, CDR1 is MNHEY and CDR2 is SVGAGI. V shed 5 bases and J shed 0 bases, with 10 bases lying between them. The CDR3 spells CASSEGDTNYGYTF. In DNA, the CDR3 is TGTGCCAGCAGTGAAGGGGACACTAACTATGGCTACACCTTC.

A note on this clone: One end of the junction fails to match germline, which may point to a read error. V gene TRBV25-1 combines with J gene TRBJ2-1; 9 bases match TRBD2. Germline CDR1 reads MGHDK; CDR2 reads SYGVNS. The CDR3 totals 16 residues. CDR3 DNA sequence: TGTGCCAGCAGTGTCCTTAGCGGGAGTTCCTTCAATGAGCAGTTCTTC. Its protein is CASSVLSGSSFNEQFF.

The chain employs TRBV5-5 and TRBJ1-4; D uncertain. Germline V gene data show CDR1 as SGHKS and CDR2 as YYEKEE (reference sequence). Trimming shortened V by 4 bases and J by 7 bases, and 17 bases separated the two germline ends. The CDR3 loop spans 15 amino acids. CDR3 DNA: TGTGCCAGCAGCCCCACGGGATTTAACGTTGAAAAACTGTTTTTT. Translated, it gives CASSPTGFNVEKLFF.

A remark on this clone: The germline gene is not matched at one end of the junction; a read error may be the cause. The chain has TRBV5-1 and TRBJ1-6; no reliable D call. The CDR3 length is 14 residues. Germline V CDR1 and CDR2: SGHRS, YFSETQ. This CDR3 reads CASSLDIRPSPLHF. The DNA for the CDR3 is TGTGCCAGCAGCTTGGATATACGACCTTCACCCCTCCACTTT.

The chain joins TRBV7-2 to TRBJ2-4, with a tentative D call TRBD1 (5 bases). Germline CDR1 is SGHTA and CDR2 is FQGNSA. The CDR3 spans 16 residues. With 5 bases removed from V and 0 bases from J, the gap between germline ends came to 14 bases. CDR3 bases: TGTGCCAGCAGCCCCAGACGGACATCAGCCAAAAACATTCAGTACTTC. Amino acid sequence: CASSPRRTSAKNIQYF. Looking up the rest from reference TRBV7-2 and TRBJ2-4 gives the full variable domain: GAGVSQSPSNKVTEKGKDVELRCDPISGHTALYWYRQSLGQGLEFLIYFQGNSAPDKSGLPSDRFSAERTGGSVSTLTIQRTQQEDSAVYLCASSPRRTSAKNIQYFGAGTRLSVL.

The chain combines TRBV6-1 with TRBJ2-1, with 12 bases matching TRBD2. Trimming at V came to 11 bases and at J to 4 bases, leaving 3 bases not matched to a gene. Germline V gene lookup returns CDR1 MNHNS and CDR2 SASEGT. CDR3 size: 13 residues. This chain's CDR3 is CALGTSGYNEQFF. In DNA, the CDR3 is TGTGCCCTCGGGACTAGCGGGTACAATGAGCAGTTCTTC.

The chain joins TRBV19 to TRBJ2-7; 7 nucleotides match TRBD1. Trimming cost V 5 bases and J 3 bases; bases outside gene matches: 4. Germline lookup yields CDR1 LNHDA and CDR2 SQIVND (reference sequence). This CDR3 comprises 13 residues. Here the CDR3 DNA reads TGTGCCAGTAGTCGGGACAGTTACTACGAGCAGTACTTC. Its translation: CASSRDSYYEQYF.

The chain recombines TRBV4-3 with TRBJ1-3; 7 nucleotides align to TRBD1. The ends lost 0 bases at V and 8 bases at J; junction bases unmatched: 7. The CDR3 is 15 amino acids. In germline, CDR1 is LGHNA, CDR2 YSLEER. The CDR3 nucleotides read TGCGCCAGCAGCCAAGATCGGAGACAGGGCGACACCATATATTTT. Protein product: CASSQDRRQGDTIYF.

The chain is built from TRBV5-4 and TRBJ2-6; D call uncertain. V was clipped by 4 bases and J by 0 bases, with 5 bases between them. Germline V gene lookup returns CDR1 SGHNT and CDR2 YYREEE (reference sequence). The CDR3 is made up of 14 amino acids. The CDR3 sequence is CASSKNSGANVLTF. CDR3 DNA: TGTGCCAGCAGCAAAAACTCTGGGGCCAACGTCCTGACTTTC.

The CDR3 here is CASSEGSGPWGYTF. DNA of the CDR3: TGTGCCAGCAGTGAGGGGTCAGGGCCTTGGGGCTACACCTTC. The rearrangement links TRBV6-1 to TRBJ1-2; possibly TRBD1 for D (5 bases). Trimming removed 3 bases at V and 8 bases at J, with 16 bases between. CDR3 size: 14 residues. Per the germline V gene, CDR1 is MNHNS and CDR2 is SASEGT.

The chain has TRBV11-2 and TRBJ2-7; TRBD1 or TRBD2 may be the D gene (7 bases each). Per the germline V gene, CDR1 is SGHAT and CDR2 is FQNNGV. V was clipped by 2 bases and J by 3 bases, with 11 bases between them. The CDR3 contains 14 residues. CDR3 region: CASSLSGGGYEQYF. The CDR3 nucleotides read TGTGCCAGCAGCTTATCAGGGGGGGGCTACGAGCAGTACTTC. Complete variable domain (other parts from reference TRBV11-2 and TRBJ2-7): EAGVAQSPRYKIIEKRQSVAFWCNPISGHATLYWYQQILGQGPKLLIQFQNNGVVDDSQLPKDRFSAERLKGVDSTLKIQPAKLEDSAVYLCASSLSGGGYEQYFGPGTRLTVT.

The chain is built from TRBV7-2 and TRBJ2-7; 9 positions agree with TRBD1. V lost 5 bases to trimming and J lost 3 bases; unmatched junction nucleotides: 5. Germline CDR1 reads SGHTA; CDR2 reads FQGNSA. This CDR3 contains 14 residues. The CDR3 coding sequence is TGTGCCAGCAGCCCACAGGGGGCGGACTACGAGCAGTACTTC. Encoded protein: CASSPQGADYEQYF.

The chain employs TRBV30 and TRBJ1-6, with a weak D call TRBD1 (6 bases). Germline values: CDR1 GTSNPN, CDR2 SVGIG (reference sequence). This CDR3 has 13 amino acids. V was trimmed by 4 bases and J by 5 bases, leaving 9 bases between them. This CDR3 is CAWTGQDNSPLHF. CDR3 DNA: TGTGCCTGGACGGGACAAGATAATTCACCCCTCCACTTT.

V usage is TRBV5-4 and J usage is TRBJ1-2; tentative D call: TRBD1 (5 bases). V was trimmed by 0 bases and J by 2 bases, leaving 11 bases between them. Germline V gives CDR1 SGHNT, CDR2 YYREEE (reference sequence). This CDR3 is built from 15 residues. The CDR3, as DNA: TGTGCCAGCAGCTTGGCCGGCAGGGTCAACTATGGCTACACCTTC. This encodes CASSLAGRVNYGYTF.

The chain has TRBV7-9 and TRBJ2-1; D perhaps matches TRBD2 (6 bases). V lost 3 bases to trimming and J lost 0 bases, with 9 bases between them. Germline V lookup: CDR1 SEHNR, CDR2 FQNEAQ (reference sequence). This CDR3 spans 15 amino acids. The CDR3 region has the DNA TGTGCCAGCAGCTTCGGCGGGGTCTCCTACAATGAGCAGTTCTTC. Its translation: CASSFGGVSYNEQFF.

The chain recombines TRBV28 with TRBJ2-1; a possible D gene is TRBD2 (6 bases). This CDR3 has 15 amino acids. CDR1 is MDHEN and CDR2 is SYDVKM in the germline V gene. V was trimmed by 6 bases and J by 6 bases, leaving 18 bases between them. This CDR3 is CASRGGQGPLNEQFF. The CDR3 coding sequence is TGTGCCAGCAGGGGAGGTCAGGGACCCCTCAATGAGCAGTTCTTC.

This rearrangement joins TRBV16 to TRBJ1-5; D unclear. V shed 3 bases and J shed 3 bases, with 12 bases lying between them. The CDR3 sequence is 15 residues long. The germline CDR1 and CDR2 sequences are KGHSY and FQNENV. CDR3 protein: CASSQGFGINQPQHF. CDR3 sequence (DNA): TGTGCCAGCAGCCAGGGTTTCGGGATCAATCAGCCCCAGCATTTT.

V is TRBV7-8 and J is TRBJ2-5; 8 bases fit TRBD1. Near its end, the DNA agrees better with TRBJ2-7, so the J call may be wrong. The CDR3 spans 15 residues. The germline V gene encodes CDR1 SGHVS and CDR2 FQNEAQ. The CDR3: CASSRRGQGIYEQYF. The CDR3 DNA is TGTGCCAGCAGCCGACGCGGACAGGGAATCTACGAGCAGTACTTC.

CDR3 loop: CASSVNRAETSPLHF. The CDR3 coding sequence is TGTGCCAGCAGCGTGAACAGGGCAGAGACTTCACCCCTCCACTTT. This chain uses TRBV6-5 with TRBJ1-6, with D perhaps matching TRBD1 (6 bases). The germline gives CDR1 MNHEY, CDR2 SVGAGI. CDR3 size: 15 residues. V was trimmed by 6 bases and J by 9 bases, leaving 18 bases between them.

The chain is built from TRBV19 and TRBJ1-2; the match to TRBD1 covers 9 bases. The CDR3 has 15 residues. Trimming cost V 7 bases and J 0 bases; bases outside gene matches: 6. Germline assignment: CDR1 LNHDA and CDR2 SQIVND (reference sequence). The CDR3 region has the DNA TGTGCCAGTAACTCTTGGGACAGGGCTAACTATGGCTACACCTTC. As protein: CASNSWDRANYGYTF.

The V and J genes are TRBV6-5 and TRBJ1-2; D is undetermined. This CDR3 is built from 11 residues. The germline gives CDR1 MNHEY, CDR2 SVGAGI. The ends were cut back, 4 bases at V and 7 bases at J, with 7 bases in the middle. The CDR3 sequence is CASSLGLGYTF. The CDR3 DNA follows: TGTGCCAGCAGTTTGGGCCTTGGCTACACCTTC.

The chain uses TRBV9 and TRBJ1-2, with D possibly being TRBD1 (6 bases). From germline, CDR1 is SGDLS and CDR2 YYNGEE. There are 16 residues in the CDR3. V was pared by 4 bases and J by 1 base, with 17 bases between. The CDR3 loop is CASSPQDSQINYGYTF. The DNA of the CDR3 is TGTGCCAGCAGCCCCCAGGACAGCCAGATTAACTATGGCTACACCTTC.

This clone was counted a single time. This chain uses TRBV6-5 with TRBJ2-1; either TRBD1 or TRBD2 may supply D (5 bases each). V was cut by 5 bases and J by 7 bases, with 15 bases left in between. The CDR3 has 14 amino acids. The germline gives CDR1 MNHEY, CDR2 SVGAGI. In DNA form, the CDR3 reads TGTGCCAGCAGTCCCTCGTGGGGGATGAATGAGCAGTTCTTC. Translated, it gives CASSPSWGMNEQFF.

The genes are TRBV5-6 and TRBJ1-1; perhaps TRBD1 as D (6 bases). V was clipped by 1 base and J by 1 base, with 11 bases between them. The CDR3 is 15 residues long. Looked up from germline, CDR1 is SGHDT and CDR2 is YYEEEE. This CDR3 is CASSLWAGENTEAFF. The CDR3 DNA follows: TGTGCCAGCAGCTTGTGGGCAGGGGAGAACACTGAAGCTTTCTTT.

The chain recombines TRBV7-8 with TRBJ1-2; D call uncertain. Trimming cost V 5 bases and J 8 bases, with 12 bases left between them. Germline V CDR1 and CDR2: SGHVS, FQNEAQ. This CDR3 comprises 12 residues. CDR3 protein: CASSLPGSGYTF. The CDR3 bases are TGTGCCAGCAGCCTTCCGGGATCCGGCTACACCTTC. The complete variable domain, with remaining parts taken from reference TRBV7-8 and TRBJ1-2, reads GAGVSQSPRYKVAKRGQDVALRCDPISGHVSLFWYQQALGQGPEFLTYFQNEAQLDKSGLPSDRFFAERPEGSVSTLKIQRTQQEDSAVYLCASSLPGSGYTFGSGTRLTVV.